This T cell receptor (beta chain) derives from a study of OX40 agonist ivuxolimab in advanced cancers. Notes on the study in general: Partial responders treated at 0.1-3.0 mg/kg exhibited clonal expansion among the lowest measured. Compared with CD4+, CD8+ T cells on average had more expanded clones. The antigen specificity of the peripheral T cells (those that were expanded) was not determined. CD4+ and CD8+ blood T cells expanded clonally by week 6 at 0.1 to 3.0 mg/kg.

This clone is large by share. Antigen unknown. Other DNA sequences from this sample encode an identical CDR3 as well. V lost 3 bases and J lost 5, with 8 bases in between. The CDR3 loop spans 12 amino acids. CDR1 is MNHEY, CDR2 SMNVEV, per germline (reference sequence). Measured with immunoSEQ multiplex PCR; TCRdb has only the in-frame clones, and not every one. The sample lists tens of thousands of clones; roughly 90% were seen once. This specimen was CD4+ or CD8+ T cells sorted from blood, taken in a trial of the OX40 agonist ivuxolimab. The sequence derives from an adult with an advanced solid tumor such as melanoma, head and neck, liver or kidney cancer. The chain joins TRBV27 to TRBJ2-7; TRBD1 might be the D (6 bases). CDR3 in DNA: TGTGCCAGCAGTTTCAGGGGCGACGAGCAGTACTTC. It is translated as CASSFRGDEQYF.